This T cell receptor beta chain stems from a study of cytomegalovirus exposure and HLA in healthy donors. Germline CDR1 LNHDA, CDR2 SQIVND (reference sequence). The CDR3 is made up of 15 amino acids. V dropped 9 bases and J dropped 1; count of bases not matched to a gene: 5. PCR amplification relied on 60 Vbeta primers (plus 13 Jbeta primers). TCRdb's table, derived via immunoSEQ multiplex PCR, lists solely in-frame clones and lacks some. This sample has fewer than 150,000 clones; over 65% occur once, and the top ten carry approximately 1.6%. The rearrangement uses TRBV19 and TRBJ2-6; 8 bases align to TRBD1. The sequence derives from a woman under 40 in good health and CMV-seronegative. The sequenced sample was PBMCs. Here the CDR3 reads CASSDRDSGANVLTF. The CDR3 DNA follows: TGTGCCAGCTCGGACAGGGATTCTGGGGCCAACGTCCTGACTTTC.